This T cell receptor beta chain is from a study of blood T cell repertoires in COVID-19. Background on the study: The United States, Italy and Spain were the sources of the acute and convalescent COVID-19 samples. Sources were T cells, B-cell-depleted T cells, or PBMCs; the material itself was cDNA or gDNA.

Source study methods: Estimation of nucleated cell counts was performed using reference gene primer amplification. The protocol was immunoSEQ multiplex PCR, while the TCRdb copy is restricted to in-frame clones and leaves out a portion. V and J calls and clone size come straight from that table; D and trimming were deduced from the DNA. The sample has fewer than 140,000 clones, under 90% seen once. The CDR3 covers 19 residues. Germline assignment: CDR1 MNHNS and CDR2 SASEGT. V gave up 0 bases and J gave up 0 bases, with 20 bases separating them. The chain links TRBV6-1 to TRBJ2-5; a weak D match, TRBD2 (6 bases). This clonotype was obtained from an older woman with acute or convalescent COVID-19. The sequencing input was peripheral blood. CDR3 DNA sequence: TGTGCCAGCAGTGAAGCCGCCGGGCGGAGCGGGTACTACCAAGAGACCCAGTACTTC. Protein: CASSEAAGRSGYYQETQYF.